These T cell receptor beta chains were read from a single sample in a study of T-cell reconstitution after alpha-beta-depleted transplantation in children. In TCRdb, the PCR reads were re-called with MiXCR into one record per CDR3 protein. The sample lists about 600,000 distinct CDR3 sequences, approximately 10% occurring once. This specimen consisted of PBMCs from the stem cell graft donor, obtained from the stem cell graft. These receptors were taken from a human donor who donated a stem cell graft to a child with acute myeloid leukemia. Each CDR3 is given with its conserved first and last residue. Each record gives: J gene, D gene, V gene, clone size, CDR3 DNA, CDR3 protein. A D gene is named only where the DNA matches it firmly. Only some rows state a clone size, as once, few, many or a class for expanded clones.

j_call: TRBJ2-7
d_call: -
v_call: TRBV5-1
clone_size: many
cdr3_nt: TGCGCCAGCCGCAGGGAGCGATCCTACGAGCAGTACTTC
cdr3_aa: CASRRERSYEQYF

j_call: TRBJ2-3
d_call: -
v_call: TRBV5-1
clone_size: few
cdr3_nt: TGCGCCAGCAGCTTGGAGGCAGGGATCACAGATACGCAGTATTTT
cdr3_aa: CASSLEAGITDTQYF

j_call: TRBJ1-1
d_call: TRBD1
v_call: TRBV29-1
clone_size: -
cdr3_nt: TGCAGCGTTGAACACAGGGGGCCCAACACTGAAGCTTTCTTT
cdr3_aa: CSVEHRGPNTEAFF

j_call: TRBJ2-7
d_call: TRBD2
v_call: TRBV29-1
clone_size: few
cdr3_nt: TGCAGCGTTGCACTAGCGGGGACCTACGAGCAGTACTTC
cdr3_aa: CSVALAGTYEQYF

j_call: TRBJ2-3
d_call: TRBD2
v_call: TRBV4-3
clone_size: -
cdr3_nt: TGCGCCAGCAGTACCGGGACTAGCGGGAGGTTAGCAGATACGCAGTATTTT
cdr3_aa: CASSTGTSGRLADTQYF

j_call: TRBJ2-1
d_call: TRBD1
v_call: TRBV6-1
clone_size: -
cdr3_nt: TGTGCCAGCAGTGAAGCCCCAGACAGGGGGGAGTTCTTC
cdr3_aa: CASSEAPDRGEFF

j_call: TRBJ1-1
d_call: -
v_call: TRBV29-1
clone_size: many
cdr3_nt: TGCAGCGGGCAGAGCGGACGGGGAAACACTGAAGCTTTCTTT
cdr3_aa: CSGQSGRGNTEAFF

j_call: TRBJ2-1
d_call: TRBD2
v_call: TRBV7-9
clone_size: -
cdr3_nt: TGTGCCAGCAGCTCTACCGGGACTAGGGACAAGGGGGGTATCCATGAGCAGTTCTTC
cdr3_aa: CASSSTGTRDKGGIHEQFF

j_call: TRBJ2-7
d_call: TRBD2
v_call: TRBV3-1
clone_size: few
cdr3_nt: TGTGCCAGCAGCCAAGATCTAGCGGCATTACCCTACGAGCAGTACTTC
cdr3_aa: CASSQDLAALPYEQYF

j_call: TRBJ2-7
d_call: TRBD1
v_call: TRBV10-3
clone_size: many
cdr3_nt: TGTGCCATCAGTGGGGACAGGGGAAGAAACGAGCAGTACTTC
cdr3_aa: CAISGDRGRNEQYF

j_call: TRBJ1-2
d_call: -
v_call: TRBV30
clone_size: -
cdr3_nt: TGTGCCTGGAGTGTACAGGGTCTTAATAACTATGGCTACACCTTC
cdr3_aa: CAWSVQGLNNYGYTF

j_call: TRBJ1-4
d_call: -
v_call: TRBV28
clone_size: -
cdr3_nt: TGTGCCAGCAGTTTGAGGAGGGCAACTAATGAAAAACTGTTTTTT
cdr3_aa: CASSLRRATNEKLFF

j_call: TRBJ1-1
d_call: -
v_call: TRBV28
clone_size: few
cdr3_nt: TGTGCCAGCAGGGGAAGCACGACTGAAGCTTTCTTT
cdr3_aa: CASRGSTTEAFF

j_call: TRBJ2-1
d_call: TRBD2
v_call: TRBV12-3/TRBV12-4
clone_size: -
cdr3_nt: TGTGCCAGCAGGAAAGGGGGGCGGACTAGCGGGAAGAATGAGCAGTTCTTC
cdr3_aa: CASRKGGRTSGKNEQFF